Shown below are 29 T cell receptor beta chains from a single sample sequenced in a study of T-cell memory formation after mild COVID-19. MiXCR was run by TCRdb on the 5' RACE reads, yielding one entry per CDR3 protein. The sample has about 390,000 distinct CDR3 sequences, under 25% seen once. Specimen: PBMCs or a T cell subset sorted from them (not recorded which). All receptors come from an adult woman who had mild COVID-19 (a few samples of this study predate the infection). Cell type and time point are not known.

V and J are TRBV27 and TRBJ2-3; D is tentatively TRBD1 or TRBD2 (6 bases each). Germline V CDR1 and CDR2: MNHEY, SMNVEV (reference sequence). V was cut by 10 bases and J by 5 bases, with 19 bases left in between. The CDR3 extends over 14 amino acids. CDR3 residues: CATLPRGRGDTQYF. The CDR3 DNA sequence: TGTGCCACCCTACCCCGGGGGCGCGGAGATACGCAGTATTTT.

The J gene is TRBJ2-7, the V gene TRBV6-5; 7 nucleotides agree with TRBD1. Per germline, CDR1 MNHEY and CDR2 SVGAGI. The CDR3 has 14 amino acids. The V segment lost 6 bases and the J segment 2 bases; nucleotides outside the gene matches: 7. CDR3 nucleotide sequence: TGTGCCAGCAGCCGCAGGACAGGAGCCTACGAGCAGTACTTC. It encodes CASSRRTGAYEQYF.

The gene calls are TRBV18 and TRBJ2-1, with D possibly being TRBD2 (6 bases). The CDR3 spans 16 residues. Germline V CDR1 and CDR2: KGHSH, LQKENI. The ends were cut back, 4 bases at V and 7 bases at J, with 20 bases in the middle. Here the CDR3 reads CASSQDWVAGGNEQFF. The DNA for the CDR3 is TGTGCCAGCTCACAAGACTGGGTAGCTGGGGGGAATGAGCAGTTCTTC.

This sequence joins TRBV20-1 and TRBJ2-3, with a tentative D call TRBD2 (6 bases). CDR1 is DFQATT and CDR2 is SNEGSKA in the germline V gene (reference sequence). The CDR3 totals 15 residues. V lost 3 bases and J 3 bases, leaving 16 bases between the germline ends. DNA for the CDR3: TGCAGTGCTAGTTTAGTTTTCGGGGGTACAGATACGCAGTATTTT. It translates to CSASLVFGGTDTQYF.

This sequence joins TRBV3-1 and TRBJ2-1; 8 positions match TRBD1. The CDR3 has 14 amino acids. V shed 7 bases, J shed 8 bases, and the junction held 10 bases outside the gene matches. Germline loops: CDR1 LGHDT, CDR2 YNNKEL (reference sequence). CDR3 sequence reads: CASTQSDRDDEQFF. The DNA of the CDR3 is TGTGCCAGCACCCAGTCGGACAGGGATGATGAGCAGTTCTTC.

This clonotype came up many times. This chain uses TRBV12-3 or TRBV12-4 with TRBJ2-7; tentative D call: TRBD2 (5 bases). CDR3 length: 12 residues. V was clipped by 6 bases and J by 6 bases, with 12 bases between them. For the CDR3, the DNA is TGTGCCAGCAGGTCGGGATTAGGCGAGCAGTACTTC. Translated: CASRSGLGEQYF.

This clonotype was seen a handful of times. The chain has TRBV9 and TRBJ2-5, with 8 bases identical to TRBD1. The germline CDR1 and CDR2 sequences are SGDLS and YYNGEE. With 3 bases clipped from V and 2 bases from J, the junction kept 6 bases outside the gene matches. The CDR3 length is 15 residues. CDR3 coding DNA: TGTGCCAGCAGCGAGGGGACAGGTTCACAAGAGACCCAGTACTTC. Translated, it gives CASSEGTGSQETQYF.

This clonotype was observed a few times. The V gene is TRBV3-1, the J gene TRBJ2-2; D perhaps matches TRBD2 (5 bases). The CDR3 extends over 13 amino acids. V lost 2 bases, J lost 6 bases, and 7 bases lay in between. Germline V gene sequence: CDR1 LGHDT, CDR2 YNNKEL (reference sequence). The CDR3 loop is CASSQPSSGELFF. The CDR3 DNA reads TGTGCCAGCAGCCAACCTAGCTCCGGGGAGCTGTTTTTT.

The table lists this clonotype with a few counts. The chain combines TRBV12-3 or TRBV12-4 with TRBJ1-1; D possibly corresponds to TRBD1 (6 bases). Trimming took 3 bases from V and 6 from J, leaving 11 bases between them. The CDR3 length is 13 residues. CDR3: CASSLTGPPEAFF. The CDR3 nucleotides are TGTGCCAGCAGTTTGACAGGTCCACCTGAAGCTTTCTTT.

The CDR3 sequence is CASSRGAGGETQYF. The DNA of the CDR3 is TGTGCCAGCAGCCGGGGGGCCGGAGGAGAGACCCAGTACTTC. The genes are TRBV6-5 and TRBJ2-5; TRBD2 is a possible D gene (7 bases). The CDR3 is 14 amino acids. Trimming removed 6 bases from V and 4 bases from J, with 15 bases in between. Germline-derived CDR1 and CDR2 are MNHEY and SVGAGI.

This clonotype was counted at least ten times. This chain connects TRBV3-1 to TRBJ2-3; TRBD1 matches at 7 bases. Germline-derived CDR1 and CDR2 are LGHDT and YNNKEL (reference sequence). The CDR3 is 13 amino acids. V trimming: 10 bases; J trimming: 0 bases; junction bases outside the gene matches: 4. This CDR3 is CATRQGSTDTQYF. The CDR3 DNA is TGTGCCACGCGACAGGGAAGCACAGATACGCAGTATTTT.

Only a few counts were recorded for this clonotype. J is TRBJ2-3 and V is TRBV4-3; TRBD2 might be the D (5 bases). V was trimmed by 5 bases and J by 7 bases, leaving 13 bases between them. This CDR3 contains 13 residues. CDR1 LGHNA and CDR2 YSLEER come from the germline V gene. The CDR3 spells CASSSEGRNTQYF. The CDR3 DNA reads as TGCGCCAGCAGCTCTGAGGGCCGAAATACGCAGTATTTT.

V is TRBV12-3 or TRBV12-4 and J is TRBJ1-2; TRBD1 matches at 9 bases. Trimming at V came to 5 bases and at J to 9 bases, leaving 13 bases not matched to a gene. There are 15 residues in the CDR3. Here the CDR3 DNA reads TGTGCCAGCAGTCCGGGGGGACAGGGAGGAGGTAGCTACACCTTC. It codes for CASSPGGQGGGSYTF.

V and J are TRBV7-2 and TRBJ1-3; 10 positions agree with TRBD1. The CDR3 loop spans 16 amino acids. V lost 0 bases and J lost 5; bases outside the gene matches: 4. Per germline, CDR1 SGHTA and CDR2 FQGNSA. CDR3 sequence reads: CASSLAGTGVRNTIYF. CDR3 coding DNA: TGTGCCAGCAGCTTAGCCGGGACAGGGGTACGAAACACCATATATTTT.

The chain employs TRBV30 and TRBJ2-2, with D possibly matching TRBD2 (6 bases). V gave up 5 bases and J gave up 5 bases, with 15 bases separating them. Germline CDR1 is GTSNPN and CDR2 is SVGIG (reference sequence). This CDR3 contains 14 residues. This chain's CDR3 is CAWASGRGTGELFF. The CDR3 region has the DNA TGTGCCTGGGCAAGCGGGCGCGGGACCGGGGAGCTGTTTTTT. Using reference TRBV30 and TRBJ2-2 for the parts outside the CDR3, the full variable domain is SQTIHQWPATLVQPVGSPLSLECTVEGTSNPNLYWYRQAAGRGLQLLFYSVGIGQISSEVPQNLSASRPQDRQFILSSKKLLLSDSGFYLCAWASGRGTGELFFGEGSRLTVL.

The J gene is TRBJ2-3, the V gene TRBV20-1, with D possibly matching TRBD1 (5 bases). Between the trimmed V and J ends, which lost 6 bases and 3 bases, there was a span of 19 bases. This CDR3 is 15 amino acids long. Germline-derived CDR1 and CDR2 are DFQATT and SNEGSKA (reference sequence). The CDR3 protein is CSATSPKGRTDTQYF. CDR3 in DNA: TGCAGTGCAACATCCCCCAAGGGGCGGACAGATACGCAGTATTTT.

Details on this clonotype: At one end the junction does not follow the germline gene, possibly because of a read error. V is TRBV2 and J is TRBJ2-2; D is perhaps TRBD2 (6 bases). The CDR3 has 15 residues. CDR1 is SNHLY and CDR2 is FYNNEI in the germline V gene. The CDR3 region is CASSEAGRDTGELFF. CDR3 coding DNA: TGTGCCAGCAGCGAAGCGGGCAGGGATACCGGGGAGCTGTTTTTT.

The V and J genes are TRBV6-4 and TRBJ2-3, with D perhaps TRBD1 or TRBD2 (5 bases each). V was pared by 0 bases and J by 6 bases, with 10 bases between. Per the germline V gene, CDR1 is MRHNA and CDR2 is SNTAGT. The CDR3 sequence is 14 residues long. The CDR3 coding sequence is TGTGCCAGCAGTGACTCTCCGGGGCTGGATACGCAGTATTTT. This gives the protein CASSDSPGLDTQYF.

This sequence joins TRBV7-9 and TRBJ2-5; D unclear. With 4 bases removed from V and 5 bases from J, the gap between germline ends came to 11 bases. CDR3 length: 13 residues. The germline V gene encodes CDR1 SEHNR and CDR2 FQNEAQ (reference sequence). CDR3 in amino acids: CASSSYSRETQYF. The CDR3 region has the DNA TGTGCCAGCAGCTCCTATTCACGGGAGACCCAGTACTTC.

The chain has TRBV19 and TRBJ1-5, with TRBD1 matching over 11 bases. The CDR3 contains 16 residues. V lost 5 bases and J lost 4; bases outside the gene matches: 7. Per the germline V gene, CDR1 is LNHDA and CDR2 is SQIVND (reference sequence). In DNA, the CDR3 is TGTGCCAGTAGTGCCCGGGACAGGGGGTTGAATCAGCCCCAGCATTTT. Its translation is CASSARDRGLNQPQHF.

The chain couples TRBV18 to TRBJ2-7, with 12 bases matching TRBD1. J gave up 6 bases and V 3 bases, and 0 bases lay outside the gene matches. The CDR3 has 13 amino acids. Germline loops: CDR1 KGHSH, CDR2 LQKENI. CDR3 DNA: TGTGCCAGCTCACCGGGACAGGGGGCCGAGCAGTACTTC. Protein sequence: CASSPGQGAEQYF.

This rearrangement joins TRBV11-2 to TRBJ1-1; D gene unclear. The length of the CDR3 is 13 residues. Germline CDR1 SGHAT, CDR2 FQNNGV. Trimming stripped 5 bases from V and 3 bases from J, with 10 bases between. This chain's CDR3 is CASSLNWDTEAFF. CDR3 in DNA: TGTGCCAGCAGCCTAAACTGGGACACTGAAGCTTTCTTT. The variable domain in full, completed from reference TRBV11-2 and TRBJ1-1, reads EAGVAQSPRYKIIEKRQSVAFWCNPISGHATLYWYQQILGQGPKLLIQFQNNGVVDDSQLPKDRFSAERLKGVDSTLKIQPAKLEDSAVYLCASSLNWDTEAFFGQGTRLTVV.

This clonotype was detected ten times or more. J is TRBJ2-7 and V is TRBV30; no clear D. The CDR3 covers 11 residues. The germline V and J ends were trimmed by 1 base and 4 bases, with 5 bases remaining between them. CDR1 and CDR2 from the germline V gene are GTSNPN and SVGIG (reference sequence). The CDR3 here is CAWSARYEQYF. In nucleotides, the CDR3 is TGTGCCTGGAGTGCTCGGTACGAGCAGTACTTC.

The chain couples TRBV7-3 to TRBJ2-1, with no clear D. This CDR3 comprises 15 residues. Germline CDR1 reads SGHTA; CDR2 reads FQGTGA. Trimming removed 5 bases at V and 4 bases at J, with 15 bases between. CDR3 loop: CASSPTTSRYNEQFF. The CDR3 DNA reads TGTGCCAGCAGCCCTACTACCTCTAGATACAATGAGCAGTTCTTC.

This clonotype was seen at least ten times. The rearrangement joins TRBV10-3 to TRBJ1-2, with D maybe TRBD1 (5 bases). With 3 bases removed from V and 5 bases from J, the gap between germline ends came to 7 bases. Germline CDR1 and CDR2: ENHRY and SYGVKD. The CDR3 has 12 residues. This chain's CDR3 is CAISDQGYGYTF. CDR3 nucleotides: TGTGCCATCAGTGATCAGGGTTATGGCTACACCTTC.

V gene TRBV28 combines with J gene TRBJ2-7; TRBD1 or TRBD2 may be the D gene (6 bases each). V was pared by 5 bases and J by 2 bases, with 19 bases between. This CDR3 has 16 residues. Germline V CDR1 and CDR2: MDHEN, SYDVKM. DNA of the CDR3: TGTGCCAGCAGTGGCGGGACACCGGAGCCCGCCTACGAGCAGTACTTC. It is translated as CASSGGTPEPAYEQYF.

This clonotype was counted once. The rearrangement uses TRBV30 and TRBJ2-4; perhaps TRBD1 as D (5 bases). CDR1 is GTSNPN and CDR2 is SVGIG in the germline V gene (reference sequence). The V and J ends lost 4 bases and 2 bases respectively, with 12 bases between them. The CDR3 sequence is 14 residues long. This chain's CDR3 is CAWNPAGSKNIQYF. The CDR3 nucleotides are TGTGCCTGGAATCCGGCAGGGTCCAAAAACATTCAGTACTTC.

Written as DNA, the CDR3 is TGCAGTGCTAGGGATGGTGCGGGGCGGGGAGAGACCCAGTACTTC. Its protein product is CSARDGAGRGETQYF. The chain links TRBV20-1 to TRBJ2-5; D perhaps matches TRBD2 (6 bases). The V end was cut by 3 bases, the J end by 4 bases, with 18 bases between. This CDR3 spans 15 amino acids. Germline V gives CDR1 DFQATT, CDR2 SNEGSKA (reference sequence).

This clonotype was detected a few times. The CDR3 loop reads CASVRGGNEQFF. The CDR3 nucleotides are TGTGCCAGCGTCCGGGGGGGGAATGAGCAGTTCTTC. The chain recombines TRBV12-3 or TRBV12-4 with TRBJ2-1, with 8 bases identical to TRBD2. V shed 8 bases, J shed 7 bases, and the junction held 4 bases outside the gene matches. The CDR3 is 12 amino acids.